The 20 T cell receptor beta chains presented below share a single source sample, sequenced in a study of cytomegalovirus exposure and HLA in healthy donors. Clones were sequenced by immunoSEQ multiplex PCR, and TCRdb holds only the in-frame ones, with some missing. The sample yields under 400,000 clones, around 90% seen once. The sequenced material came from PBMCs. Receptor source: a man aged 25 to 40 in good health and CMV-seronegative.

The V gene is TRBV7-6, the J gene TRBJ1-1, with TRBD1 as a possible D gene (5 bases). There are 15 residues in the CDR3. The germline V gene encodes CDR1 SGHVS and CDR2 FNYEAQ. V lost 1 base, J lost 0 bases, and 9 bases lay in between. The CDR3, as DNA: TGTGCCAGCAGCTTAGAGGCAGGGTTGAACACTGAAGCTTTCTTT. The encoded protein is CASSLEAGLNTEAFF.

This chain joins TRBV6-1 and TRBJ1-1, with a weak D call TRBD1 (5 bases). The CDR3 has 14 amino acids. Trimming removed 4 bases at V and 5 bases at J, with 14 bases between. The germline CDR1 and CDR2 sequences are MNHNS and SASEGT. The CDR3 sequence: CASSGRDYRTEAFF. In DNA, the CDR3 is TGTGCCAGCAGTGGCCGGGACTATCGGACTGAAGCTTTCTTT.

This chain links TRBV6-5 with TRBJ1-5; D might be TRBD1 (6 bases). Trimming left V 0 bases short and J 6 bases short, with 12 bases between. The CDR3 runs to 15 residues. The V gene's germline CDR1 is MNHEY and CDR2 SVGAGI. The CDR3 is CASSYSGAGGQPQHF. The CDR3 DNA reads TGTGCCAGCAGTTACTCGGGGGCAGGCGGTCAGCCCCAGCATTTT.

CDR3 DNA: TGCGCCAGCAGCCAATACGAGGGCAGGCTGTACTTC. It is translated as CASSQYEGRLYF. This chain links TRBV5-1 with TRBJ2-7; TRBD2 might be the D (5 bases). Germline CDR1 SGHRS, CDR2 YFSETQ. V lost 4 bases, J lost 12 bases, and 17 bases lay in between. The CDR3 extends over 12 amino acids.

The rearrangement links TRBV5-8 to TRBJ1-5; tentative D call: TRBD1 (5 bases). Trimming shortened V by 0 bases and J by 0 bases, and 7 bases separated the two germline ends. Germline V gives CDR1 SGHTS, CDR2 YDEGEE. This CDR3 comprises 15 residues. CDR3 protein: CASSLEGNSNQPQHF. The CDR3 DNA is TGTGCCAGCAGCTTGGAGGGGAATAGCAATCAGCCCCAGCATTTT.

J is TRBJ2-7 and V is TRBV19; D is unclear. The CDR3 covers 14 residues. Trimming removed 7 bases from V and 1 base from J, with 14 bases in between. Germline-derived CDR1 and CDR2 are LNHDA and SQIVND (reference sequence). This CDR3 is CASKKMVESYEQYF. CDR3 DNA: TGTGCCAGTAAAAAAATGGTGGAGTCCTACGAGCAGTACTTC.

For the CDR3, the DNA is TGTGCCAGCAGGGAGCGGGGACATTACACTGAAGCTTTCTTT. The encoded protein is CASRERGHYTEAFF. This rearrangement joins TRBV14 to TRBJ1-1, with D possibly being TRBD1 (6 bases). This CDR3 contains 14 residues. The germline CDR1 and CDR2 sequences are SGHDN and FVKESK. The ends were cut back, 6 bases at V and 3 bases at J, with 14 bases in the middle.

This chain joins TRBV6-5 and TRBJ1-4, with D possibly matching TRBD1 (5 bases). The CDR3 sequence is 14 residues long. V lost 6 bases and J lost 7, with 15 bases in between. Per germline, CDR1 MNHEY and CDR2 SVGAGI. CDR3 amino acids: CASSLTVKGEKLFF. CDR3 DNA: TGTGCCAGCAGCCTGACAGTCAAAGGTGAAAAACTGTTTTTT.

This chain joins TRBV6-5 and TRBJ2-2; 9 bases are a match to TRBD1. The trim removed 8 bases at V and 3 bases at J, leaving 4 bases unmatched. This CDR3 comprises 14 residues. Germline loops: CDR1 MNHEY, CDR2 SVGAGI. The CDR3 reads CASGRDRDTGELFF. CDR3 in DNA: TGTGCCAGCGGGCGGGACAGGGACACCGGGGAGCTGTTTTTT.

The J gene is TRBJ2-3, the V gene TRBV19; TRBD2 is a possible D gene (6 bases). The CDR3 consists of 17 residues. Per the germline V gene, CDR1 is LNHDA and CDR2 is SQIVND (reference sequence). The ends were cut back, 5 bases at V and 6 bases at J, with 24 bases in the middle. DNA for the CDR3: TGTGCCAGTAGTCCCGGACTATTCCCGTCGTTCATCGATACGCAGTATTTT. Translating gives CASSPGLFPSFIDTQYF.

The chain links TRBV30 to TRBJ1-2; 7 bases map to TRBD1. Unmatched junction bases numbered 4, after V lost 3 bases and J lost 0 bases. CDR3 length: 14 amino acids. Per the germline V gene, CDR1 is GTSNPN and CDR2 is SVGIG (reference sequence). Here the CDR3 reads CAWSGTATNYGYTF. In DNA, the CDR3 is TGTGCCTGGAGCGGGACAGCTACTAACTATGGCTACACCTTC.

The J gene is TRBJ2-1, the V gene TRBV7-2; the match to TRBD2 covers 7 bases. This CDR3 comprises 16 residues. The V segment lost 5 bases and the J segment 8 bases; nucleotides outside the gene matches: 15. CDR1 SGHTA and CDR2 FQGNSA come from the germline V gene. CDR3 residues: CASSPRGRTSSDEQFF. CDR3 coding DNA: TGTGCCAGCAGCCCCCGTGGGAGGACTAGTAGTGATGAGCAGTTCTTC.

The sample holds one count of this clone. The CDR3 DNA reads as TGTGCCAGTAGTGATGAGCGGGGGGGCTCGAATGAGCAGTTCTTC. It codes for CASSDERGGSNEQFF. J is TRBJ2-1 and V is TRBV19; TRBD2 matches at 10 bases. In germline, CDR1 is LNHDA, CDR2 SQIVND (reference sequence). CDR3 length: 15 amino acids. Losses at the gene ends were 5 bases for V and 7 bases for J; bases not matched to a gene: 8.

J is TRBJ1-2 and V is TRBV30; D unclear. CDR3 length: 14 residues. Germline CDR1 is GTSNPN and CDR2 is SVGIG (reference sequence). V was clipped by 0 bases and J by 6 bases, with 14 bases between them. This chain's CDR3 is CAWSVPSSRDGYTF. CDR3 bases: TGTGCCTGGAGTGTACCGTCGTCGCGTGATGGCTACACCTTC. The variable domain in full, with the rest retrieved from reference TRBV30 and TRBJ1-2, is SQTIHQWPATLVQPVGSPLSLECTVEGTSNPNLYWYRQAAGRGLQLLFYSVGIGQISSEVPQNLSASRPQDRQFILSSKKLLLSDSGFYLCAWSVPSSRDGYTFGSGTRLTVV.

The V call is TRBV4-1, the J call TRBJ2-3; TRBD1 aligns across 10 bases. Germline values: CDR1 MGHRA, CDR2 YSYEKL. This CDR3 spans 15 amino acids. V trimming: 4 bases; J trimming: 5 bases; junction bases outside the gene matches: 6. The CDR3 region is CASSPGQGFEDTQYF. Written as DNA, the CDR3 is TGCGCCAGCAGCCCGGGACAGGGGTTTGAAGATACGCAGTATTTT.

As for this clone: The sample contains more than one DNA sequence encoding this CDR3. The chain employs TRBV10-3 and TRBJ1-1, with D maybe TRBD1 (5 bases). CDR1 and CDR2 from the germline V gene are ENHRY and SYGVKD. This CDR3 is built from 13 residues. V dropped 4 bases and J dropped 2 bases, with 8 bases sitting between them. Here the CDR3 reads CAISGQLNTEAFF. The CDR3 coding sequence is TGTGCCATCAGTGGACAGTTAAACACTGAAGCTTTCTTT.

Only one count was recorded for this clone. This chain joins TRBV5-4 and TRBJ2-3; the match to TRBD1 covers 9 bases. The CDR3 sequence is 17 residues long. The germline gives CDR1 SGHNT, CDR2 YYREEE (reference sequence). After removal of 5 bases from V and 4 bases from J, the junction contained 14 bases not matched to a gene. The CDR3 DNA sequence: TGTGCCAGCAGTTCGACCCCGGGGACAGGGTTGGCAGATACGCAGTATTTT. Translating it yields CASSSTPGTGLADTQYF.

The CDR3 DNA sequence: TGTGCCAGCGGTGGATTATCGGGGTTGAATTCACCCCTCCACTTT. Translation: CASGGLSGLNSPLHF. V is TRBV6-1 and J is TRBJ1-6; no clear D gene. This CDR3 is built from 15 residues. V was cut by 8 bases and J by 7 bases, with 18 bases left in between. Germline CDR1 is MNHNS and CDR2 is SASEGT.

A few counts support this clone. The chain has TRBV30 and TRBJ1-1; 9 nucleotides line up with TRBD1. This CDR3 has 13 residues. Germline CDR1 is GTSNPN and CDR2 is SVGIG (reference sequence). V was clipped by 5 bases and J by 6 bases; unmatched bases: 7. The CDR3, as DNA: TGTGCCTGGGGCACAGGGGGCAGTGCTGAAGCTTTCTTT. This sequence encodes CAWGTGGSAEAFF.

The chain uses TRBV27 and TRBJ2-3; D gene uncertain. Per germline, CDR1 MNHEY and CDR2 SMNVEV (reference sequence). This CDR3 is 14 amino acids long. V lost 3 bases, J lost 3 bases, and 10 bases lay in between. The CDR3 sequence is CASSLKRSTDTQYF. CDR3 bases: TGTGCCAGCAGTTTGAAACGGTCTACAGATACGCAGTATTTT.